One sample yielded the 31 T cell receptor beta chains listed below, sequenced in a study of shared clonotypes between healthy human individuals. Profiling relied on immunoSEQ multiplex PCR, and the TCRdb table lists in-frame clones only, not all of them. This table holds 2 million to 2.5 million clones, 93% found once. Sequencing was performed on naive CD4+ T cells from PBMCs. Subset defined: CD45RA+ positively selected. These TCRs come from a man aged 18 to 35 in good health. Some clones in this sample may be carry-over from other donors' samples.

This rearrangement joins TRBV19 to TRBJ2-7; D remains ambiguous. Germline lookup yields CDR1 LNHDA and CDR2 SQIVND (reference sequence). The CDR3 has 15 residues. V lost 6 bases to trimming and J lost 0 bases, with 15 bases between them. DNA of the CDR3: TGTGCCAGTAGCAACATCCTAACGTCCTCCTACGAGCAGTACTTC. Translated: CASSNILTSSYEQYF.

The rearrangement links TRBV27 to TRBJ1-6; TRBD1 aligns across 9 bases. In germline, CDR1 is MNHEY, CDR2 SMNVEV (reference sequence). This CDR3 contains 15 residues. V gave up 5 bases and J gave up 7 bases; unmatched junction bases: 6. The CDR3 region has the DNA TGTGCCAGCAGTACTCCGACAGGGGGAAATTCACCCCTCCACTTT. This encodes CASSTPTGGNSPLHF.

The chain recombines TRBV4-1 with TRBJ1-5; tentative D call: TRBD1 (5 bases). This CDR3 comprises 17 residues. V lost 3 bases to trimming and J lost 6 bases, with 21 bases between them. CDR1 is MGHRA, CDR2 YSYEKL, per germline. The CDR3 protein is CASSQFSGRSIPQPQHF. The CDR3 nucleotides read TGCGCCAGCAGCCAGTTTTCGGGACGGAGTATTCCTCAGCCCCAGCATTTT.

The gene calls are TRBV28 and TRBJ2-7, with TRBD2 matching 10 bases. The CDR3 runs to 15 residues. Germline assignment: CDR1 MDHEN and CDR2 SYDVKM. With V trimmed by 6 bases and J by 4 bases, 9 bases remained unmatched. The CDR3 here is CASSPTGLALYEQYF. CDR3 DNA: TGTGCCAGCAGCCCAACGGGACTAGCGCTTTACGAGCAGTACTTC.

CDR3 sequence: CASSPKGDRSPGDTQYF. CDR3 coding DNA: TGCGCCAGCAGCCCCAAAGGGGACAGGTCTCCTGGAGATACGCAGTATTTT. The chain uses TRBV5-1 and TRBJ2-3, with 8 bases matching TRBD1. The CDR3 sequence is 17 residues long. V was clipped by 4 bases and J by 5 bases; unmatched bases: 15. From germline, CDR1 is SGHRS and CDR2 YFSETQ.

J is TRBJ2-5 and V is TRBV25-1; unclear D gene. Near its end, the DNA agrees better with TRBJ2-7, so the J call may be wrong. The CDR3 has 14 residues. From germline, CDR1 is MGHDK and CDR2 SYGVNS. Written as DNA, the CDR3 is TGTGCCAGCAGTGAAAACGGCAAATCCTACGAGCAGTACTTC. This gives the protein CASSENGKSYEQYF.

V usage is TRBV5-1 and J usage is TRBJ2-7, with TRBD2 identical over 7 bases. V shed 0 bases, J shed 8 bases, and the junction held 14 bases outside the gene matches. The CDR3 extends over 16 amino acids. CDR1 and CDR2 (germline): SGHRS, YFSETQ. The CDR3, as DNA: TGCGCCAGCAGCTTGGAAGGGCTAGCGGCTTCCCCCAAGCAGTACTTC. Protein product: CASSLEGLAASPKQYF.

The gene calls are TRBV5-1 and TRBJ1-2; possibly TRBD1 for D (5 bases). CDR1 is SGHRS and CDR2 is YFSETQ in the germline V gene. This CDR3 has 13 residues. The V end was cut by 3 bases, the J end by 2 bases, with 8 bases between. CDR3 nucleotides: TGCGCCAGCAGCTGGGGCCCCAACTATGGCTACACCTTC. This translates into CASSWGPNYGYTF.

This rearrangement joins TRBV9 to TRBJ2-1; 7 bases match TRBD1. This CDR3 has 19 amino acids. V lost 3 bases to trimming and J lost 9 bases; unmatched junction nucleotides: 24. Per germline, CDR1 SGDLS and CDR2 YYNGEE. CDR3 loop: CASSETTRAGRTPGGEQFF. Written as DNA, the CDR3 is TGTGCCAGCAGCGAGACGACCCGGGCTGGACGGACCCCAGGGGGTGAGCAGTTCTTC.

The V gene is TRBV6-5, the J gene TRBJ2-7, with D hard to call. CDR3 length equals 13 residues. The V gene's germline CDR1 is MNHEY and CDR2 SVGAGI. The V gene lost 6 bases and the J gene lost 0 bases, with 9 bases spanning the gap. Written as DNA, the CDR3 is TGTGCCAGCAGCCCCGGGTACTCCTACGAGCAGTACTTC. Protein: CASSPGYSYEQYF.

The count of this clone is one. The CDR3 DNA reads TGTGCCAGCAGCTTCCGGGCAGAAGGGACCCAGTACTTC. It specifies CASSFRAEGTQYF. J is TRBJ2-5 and V is TRBV11-3; D gene ambiguous. The V gene's germline CDR1 is SGHNT and CDR2 YENEEA. This CDR3 is 13 amino acids long. Trimming removed 3 bases at V and 7 bases at J, with 12 bases between.

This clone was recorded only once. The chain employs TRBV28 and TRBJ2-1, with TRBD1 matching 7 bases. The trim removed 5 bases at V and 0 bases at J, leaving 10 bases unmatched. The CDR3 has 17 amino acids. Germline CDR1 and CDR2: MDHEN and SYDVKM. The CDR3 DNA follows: TGTGCCAGCAGTCCCTCTCAGGGGGAACCCTCCTACAATGAGCAGTTCTTC. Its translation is CASSPSQGEPSYNEQFF.

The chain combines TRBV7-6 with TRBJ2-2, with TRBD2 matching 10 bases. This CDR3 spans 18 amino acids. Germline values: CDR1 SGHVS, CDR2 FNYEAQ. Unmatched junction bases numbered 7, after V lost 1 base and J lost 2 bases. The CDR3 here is CASSLVPSGRVNTGELFF. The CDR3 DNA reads TGTGCCAGCAGCTTAGTGCCTAGCGGGAGAGTAAACACCGGGGAGCTGTTTTTT. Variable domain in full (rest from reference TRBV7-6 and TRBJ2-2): GAGVSQSPRYKVTKRGQDVALRCDPISGHVSLYWYRQALGQGPEFLTYFNYEAQQDKSGLPNDRFSAERPEGSISTLTIQRTEQRDSAMYRCASSLVPSGRVNTGELFFGEGSRLTVL.

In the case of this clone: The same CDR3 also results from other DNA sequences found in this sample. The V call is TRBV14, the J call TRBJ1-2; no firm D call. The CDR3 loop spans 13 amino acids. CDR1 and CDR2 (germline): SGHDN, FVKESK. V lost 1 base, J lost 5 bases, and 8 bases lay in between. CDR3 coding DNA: TGTGCCAGCAGCCAAGGACTGGGGTATGGCTACACCTTC. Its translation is CASSQGLGYGYTF.

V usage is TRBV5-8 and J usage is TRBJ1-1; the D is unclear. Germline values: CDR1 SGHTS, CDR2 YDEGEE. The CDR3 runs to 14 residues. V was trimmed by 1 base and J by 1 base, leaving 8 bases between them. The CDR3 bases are TGTGCCAGCAGCTTGTTAGGAAGGAACACTGAAGCTTTCTTT. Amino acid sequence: CASSLLGRNTEAFF.

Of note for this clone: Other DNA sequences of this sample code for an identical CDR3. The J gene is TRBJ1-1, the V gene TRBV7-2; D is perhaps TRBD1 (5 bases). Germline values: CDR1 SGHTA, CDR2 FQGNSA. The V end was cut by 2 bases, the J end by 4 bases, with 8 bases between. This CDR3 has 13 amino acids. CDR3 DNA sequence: TGTGCCAGCAGCTTACGGGGGGGCACTGAAGCTTTCTTT. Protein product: CASSLRGGTEAFF.

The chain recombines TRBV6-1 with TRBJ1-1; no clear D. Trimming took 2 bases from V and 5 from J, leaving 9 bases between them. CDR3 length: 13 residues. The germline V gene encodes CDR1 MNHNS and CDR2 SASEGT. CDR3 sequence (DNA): TGTGCCAGCAGTGAACGGCCTGGTACTGAAGCTTTCTTT. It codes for CASSERPGTEAFF.

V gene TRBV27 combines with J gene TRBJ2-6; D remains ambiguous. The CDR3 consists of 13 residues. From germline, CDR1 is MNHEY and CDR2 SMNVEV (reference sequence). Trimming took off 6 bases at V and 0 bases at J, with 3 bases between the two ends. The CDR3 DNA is TGTGCCAGCAGCAACTCTGGGGCCAACGTCCTGACTTTC. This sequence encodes CASSNSGANVLTF.

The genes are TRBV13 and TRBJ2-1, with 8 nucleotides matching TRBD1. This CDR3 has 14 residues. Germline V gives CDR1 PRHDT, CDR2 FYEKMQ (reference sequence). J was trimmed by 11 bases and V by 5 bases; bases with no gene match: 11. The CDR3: CASSLNGQGSKQFF. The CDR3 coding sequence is TGTGCCAGCAGCCTAAACGGACAGGGTTCCAAGCAGTTCTTC. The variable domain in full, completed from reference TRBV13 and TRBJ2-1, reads AAGVIQSPRHLIKEKRETATLKCYPIPRHDTVYWYQQGPGQDPQFLISFYEKMQSDKGSIPDRFSAQQFSDYHSELNMSSLELGDSALYFCASSLNGQGSKQFFGPGTRLTVL.

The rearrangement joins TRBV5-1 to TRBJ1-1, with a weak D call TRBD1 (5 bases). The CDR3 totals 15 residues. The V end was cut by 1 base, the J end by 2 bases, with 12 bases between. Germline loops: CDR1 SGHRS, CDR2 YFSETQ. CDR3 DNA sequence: TGCGCCAGCAGCTTGTTAACAGGAGTTAACACTGAAGCTTTCTTT. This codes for CASSLLTGVNTEAFF.

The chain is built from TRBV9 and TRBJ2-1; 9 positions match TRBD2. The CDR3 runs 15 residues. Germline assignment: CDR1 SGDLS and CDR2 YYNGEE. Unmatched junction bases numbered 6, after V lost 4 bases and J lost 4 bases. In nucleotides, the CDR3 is TGTGCCAGCAGCCCGAGACTAGCGGCTTACAATGAGCAGTTCTTC. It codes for CASSPRLAAYNEQFF.

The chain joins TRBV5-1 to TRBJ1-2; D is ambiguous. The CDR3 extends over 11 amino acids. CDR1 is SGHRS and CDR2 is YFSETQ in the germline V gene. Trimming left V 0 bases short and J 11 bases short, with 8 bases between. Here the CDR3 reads CASSLAGEYTF. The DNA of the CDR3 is TGCGCCAGCAGCTTGGCCGGCGAGTACACCTTC.

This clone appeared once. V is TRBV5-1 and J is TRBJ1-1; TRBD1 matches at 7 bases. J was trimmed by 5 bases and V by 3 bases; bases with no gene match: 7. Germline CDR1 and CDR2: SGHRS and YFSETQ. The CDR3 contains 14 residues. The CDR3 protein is CASSYGTARTEAFF. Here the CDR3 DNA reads TGCGCCAGCAGCTACGGGACAGCGAGGACTGAAGCTTTCTTT.

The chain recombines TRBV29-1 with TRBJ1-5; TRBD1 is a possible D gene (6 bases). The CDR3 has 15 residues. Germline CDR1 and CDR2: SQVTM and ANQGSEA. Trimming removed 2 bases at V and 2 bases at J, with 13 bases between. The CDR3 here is CSVEQGNGGNQPQHF. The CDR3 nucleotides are TGCAGCGTTGAACAGGGGAATGGGGGCAATCAGCCCCAGCATTTT.

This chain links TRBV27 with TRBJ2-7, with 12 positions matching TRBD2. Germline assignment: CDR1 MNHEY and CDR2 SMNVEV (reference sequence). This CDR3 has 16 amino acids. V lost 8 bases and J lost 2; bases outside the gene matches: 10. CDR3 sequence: CASGRGLAGLAYEQYF. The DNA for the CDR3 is TGTGCCAGCGGGAGGGGACTAGCGGGTCTTGCCTACGAGCAGTACTTC.

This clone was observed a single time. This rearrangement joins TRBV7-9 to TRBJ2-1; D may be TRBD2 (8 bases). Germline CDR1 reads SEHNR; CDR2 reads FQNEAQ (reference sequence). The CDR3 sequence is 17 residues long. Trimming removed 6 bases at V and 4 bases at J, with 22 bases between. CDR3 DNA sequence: TGTGCCAGCAGACCAAATCCTATAGCGGGACAGTACAATGAGCAGTTCTTC. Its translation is CASRPNPIAGQYNEQFF.

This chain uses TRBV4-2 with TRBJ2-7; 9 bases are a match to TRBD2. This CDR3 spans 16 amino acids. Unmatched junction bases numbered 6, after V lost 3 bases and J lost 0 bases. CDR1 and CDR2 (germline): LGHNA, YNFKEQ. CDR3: CASSQRLAGPSYEQYF. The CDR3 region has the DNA TGTGCCAGCAGCCAGCGTCTAGCGGGACCCTCCTACGAGCAGTACTTC.

The CDR3 spells CAISESSLAGETQYF. The CDR3 coding sequence is TGTGCCATCAGTGAGTCGTCGCTAGCGGGAGAGACCCAGTACTTC. The rearrangement links TRBV10-3 to TRBJ2-5; 8 nucleotides line up with TRBD2. CDR3 length: 15 residues. Trimming at V came to 0 bases and at J to 4 bases, leaving 4 bases not matched to a gene. Germline assignment: CDR1 ENHRY and CDR2 SYGVKD.

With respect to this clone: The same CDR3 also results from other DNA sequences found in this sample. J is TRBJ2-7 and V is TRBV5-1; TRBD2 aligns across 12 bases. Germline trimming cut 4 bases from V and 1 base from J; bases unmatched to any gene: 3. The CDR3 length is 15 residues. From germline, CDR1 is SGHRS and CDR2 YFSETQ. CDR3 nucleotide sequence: TGCGCCAGCAGCCTGGGGACTAGCGGGTCCTACGAGCAGTACTTC. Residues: CASSLGTSGSYEQYF.

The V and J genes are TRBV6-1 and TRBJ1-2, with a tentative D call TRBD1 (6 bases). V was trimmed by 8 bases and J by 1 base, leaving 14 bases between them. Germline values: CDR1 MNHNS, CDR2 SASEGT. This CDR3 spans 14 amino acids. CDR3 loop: CASRTELLNYGYTF. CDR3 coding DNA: TGTGCCAGCCGGACAGAGCTTCTTAACTATGGCTACACCTTC.

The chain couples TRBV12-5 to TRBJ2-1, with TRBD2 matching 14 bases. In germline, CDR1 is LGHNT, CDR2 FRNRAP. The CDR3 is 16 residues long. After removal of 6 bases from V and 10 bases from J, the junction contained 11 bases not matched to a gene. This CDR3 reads CASGLGLAGEINEQFF. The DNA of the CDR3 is TGTGCTAGTGGCCTGGGACTAGCGGGAGAGATAAACGAGCAGTTCTTC.